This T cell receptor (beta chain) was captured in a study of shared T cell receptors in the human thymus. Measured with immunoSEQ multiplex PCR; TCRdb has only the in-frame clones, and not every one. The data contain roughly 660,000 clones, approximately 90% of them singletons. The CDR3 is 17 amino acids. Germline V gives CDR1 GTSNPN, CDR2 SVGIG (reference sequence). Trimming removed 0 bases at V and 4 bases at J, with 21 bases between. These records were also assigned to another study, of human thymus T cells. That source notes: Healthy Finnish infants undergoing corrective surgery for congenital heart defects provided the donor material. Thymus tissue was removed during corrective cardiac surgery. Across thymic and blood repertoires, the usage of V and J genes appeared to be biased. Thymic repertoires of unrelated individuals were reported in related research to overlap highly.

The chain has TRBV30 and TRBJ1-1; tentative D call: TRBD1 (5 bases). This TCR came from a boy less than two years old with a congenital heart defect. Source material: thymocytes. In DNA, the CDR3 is TGTGCCTGGAGTGTAAAAAACAGGCCCCGGGAGGGCACTGAAGCTTTCTTT. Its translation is CAWSVKNRPREGTEAFF.